This T cell receptor beta chain was profiled in a study of Tregs in tolerant kidney transplant recipients. Points on this clone: At one of its ends the junction is not consistent with the germline gene, which may arise from a read error.

CDR1 and CDR2 (germline): SGHNT, YYREEE (reference sequence). This CDR3 region has 14 residues. Sequencing was performed with immunoSEQ multiplex PCR; in TCRdb, only in-frame clones are kept and a portion is missing. The data contain 110,000 or so clones, approximately 90% of them singletons. The chain is built from TRBV5-4 and TRBJ1-3; the D gene is possibly TRBD1 (5 bases). The sample taken for sequencing was CD4+ T cells from blood. The receptor's source is a human donor in good health. CDR3 sequence (DNA): TGTGCCAGCAGCTTTACACCATCGCGGGGGAACCCTACTTTT. Translated, it gives CASSFTPSRGNPTF.